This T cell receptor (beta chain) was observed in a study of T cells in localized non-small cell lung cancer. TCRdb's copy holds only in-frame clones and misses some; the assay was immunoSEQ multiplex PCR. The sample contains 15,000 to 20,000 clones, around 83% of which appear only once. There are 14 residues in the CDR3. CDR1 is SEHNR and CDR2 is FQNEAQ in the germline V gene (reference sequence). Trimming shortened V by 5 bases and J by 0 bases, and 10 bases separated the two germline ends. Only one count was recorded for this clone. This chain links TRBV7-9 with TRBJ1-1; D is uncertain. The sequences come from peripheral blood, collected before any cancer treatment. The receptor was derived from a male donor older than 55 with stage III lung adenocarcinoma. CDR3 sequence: CASSLRTLNTEAFF. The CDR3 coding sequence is TGTGCCAGCAGCCTGCGGACGTTGAACACTGAAGCTTTCTTT.